These 12 T cell receptor beta chains were all obtained from the same sample, sequenced in a study of OX40 agonist ivuxolimab in advanced cancers. Profiled with immunoSEQ multiplex PCR; TCRdb holds only in-frame clones, not every one. The data contain approximately 22,000 clones, roughly 84% of them singletons. Source: CD4+ or CD8+ T cells sorted from blood, taken in a trial of the OX40 agonist ivuxolimab. Receptor source: an adult with an advanced solid tumor such as melanoma, head and neck, liver or kidney cancer.

The chain is built from TRBV29-1 and TRBJ1-2, with TRBD1 as a possible D gene (5 bases). Germline CDR1 is SQVTM and CDR2 is ANQGSEA. This CDR3 contains 15 residues. The V gene lost 4 bases and the J gene lost 5 bases, with 20 bases spanning the gap. This chain's CDR3 is CSVGGQGSLRYGYTF. CDR3 sequence (DNA): TGCAGCGTTGGCGGTCAGGGTTCCCTGCGGTATGGCTACACCTTC.

The chain recombines TRBV28 with TRBJ2-2, with D uncertain. Trimming removed 1 base from V and 6 bases from J, with 3 bases in between. Germline V gene lookup returns CDR1 MDHEN and CDR2 SYDVKM. This CDR3 spans 12 amino acids. CDR3 sequence: CASSLFPGELFF. The CDR3 DNA sequence: TGTGCCAGCAGTTTATTTCCCGGGGAGCTGTTTTTT.

The CDR3 region has the DNA TGTGCCAGTAGTTTCAGACAGGGGGCGCAAACTGAAGCTTTCTTT. Residues: CASSFRQGAQTEAFF. The chain is built from TRBV19 and TRBJ1-1, with 10 bases lining up with TRBD1. The V segment lost 5 bases and the J segment 5 bases; nucleotides outside the gene matches: 8. The germline CDR1 and CDR2 sequences are LNHDA and SQIVND (reference sequence). This CDR3 comprises 15 residues. Using reference TRBV19 and TRBJ1-1 for the parts outside the CDR3, the full variable domain is DGGITQSPKYLFRKEGQNVTLSCEQNLNHDAMYWYRQDPGQGLRLIYYSQIVNDFQKGDIAEGYSVSREKKESFPLTVTSAQKNPTAFYLCASSFRQGAQTEAFFGQGTRLTVV.

This sequence joins TRBV11-2 and TRBJ2-7; D is ambiguous. Germline CDR1 and CDR2: SGHAT and FQNNGV. This CDR3 region has 13 residues. Trimming took off 1 base at V and 3 bases at J, with 7 bases between the two ends. Here the CDR3 reads CASSLGGSYEQYF. The CDR3 DNA reads as TGTGCCAGCAGCTTAGGTGGCAGCTACGAGCAGTACTTC.

The genes are TRBV10-3 and TRBJ1-2; D is uncertain. Germline CDR1 is ENHRY and CDR2 is SYGVKD. Trimming shortened V by 3 bases and J by 0 bases, and 8 bases separated the two germline ends. This CDR3 contains 14 residues. In DNA form, the CDR3 reads TGTGCCATCAGTGAAGCGATAGCTAACTATGGCTACACCTTC. Protein: CAISEAIANYGYTF.

The V and J genes are TRBV4-2 and TRBJ2-7; tentative D call: TRBD1 (6 bases). CDR1 and CDR2 (germline): LGHNA, YNFKEQ. The V end lost 6 bases, the J end lost 5 bases, and 11 bases lay between the germline ends. The CDR3 length is 12 residues. CDR3 coding DNA: TGTGCCAGCAGAAGCTGGACAGACGAGCAGTACTTC. It translates to CASRSWTDEQYF.

V gene TRBV14 combines with J gene TRBJ2-2; no definite D call. This CDR3 spans 13 amino acids. Trimming removed 0 bases from V and 6 bases from J, with 5 bases in between. Per the germline V gene, CDR1 is SGHDN and CDR2 is FVKESK. The CDR3 spells CASSQDTAGELFF. The CDR3, as DNA: TGTGCCAGCAGCCAAGATACAGCCGGGGAGCTGTTTTTT.

Worth noting for this clone: Germline and junction disagree at one end, which may indicate a read error. The chain couples TRBV7-2 to TRBJ2-2, with TRBD2 matching 7 bases. Germline V gives CDR1 SGHTA, CDR2 FQGNSA. CDR3 length: 13 amino acids. Here the CDR3 reads CASSWGRGGQLFF. The CDR3 DNA reads TGTGCCAGCAGTTGGGGGAGGGGCGGGCAGCTGTTTTTT.

This chain links TRBV9 with TRBJ2-7, with a weak D call TRBD2 (5 bases). CDR3 length: 16 residues. Germline loops: CDR1 SGDLS, CDR2 YYNGEE. The V end lost 0 bases, the J end lost 0 bases, and 13 bases lay between the germline ends. Here the CDR3 reads CASSVGTSGLSYEQYF. The CDR3 DNA reads TGTGCCAGCAGCGTAGGGACGAGCGGACTCTCCTACGAGCAGTACTTC.

In DNA form, the CDR3 reads TGTGCCAGCAGCCAAGAGCTGTCAGCTCGGAACTATGGCTACACCTTC. This gives the protein CASSQELSARNYGYTF. V is TRBV14 and J is TRBJ1-2; D is undetermined. The CDR3 spans 16 residues. Trimming shortened V by 0 bases and J by 2 bases, and 13 bases separated the two germline ends. Germline V lookup: CDR1 SGHDN, CDR2 FVKESK. Combining the CDR3 with reference TRBV14 and TRBJ1-2 gives the whole variable domain EAGVTQFPSHSVIEKGQTVTLRCDPISGHDNLYWYRRVMGKEIKFLLHFVKESKQDESGMPNNRFLAERTGGTYSTLKVQPAELEDSGVYFCASSQELSARNYGYTFGSGTRLTVV.

The V and J genes are TRBV2 and TRBJ2-7; 10 bases fit TRBD1. The germline CDR1 and CDR2 sequences are SNHLY and FYNNEI. The CDR3 totals 15 residues. V shed 6 bases, J shed 3 bases, and the junction held 8 bases outside the gene matches. The CDR3 coding sequence is TGTGCCAGCAGGGCCGGGACAGGGGAATTCTACGAGCAGTACTTC. It specifies CASRAGTGEFYEQYF. Full variable domain (missing parts from reference TRBV2 and TRBJ2-7): EPEVTQTPSHQVTQMGQEVILRCVPISNHLYFYWYRQILGQKVEFLVSFYNNEISEKSEIFDDQFSVERPDGSNFTLKIRSTKLEDSAMYFCASRAGTGEFYEQYFGPGTRLTVT.

The rearrangement links TRBV25-1 to TRBJ1-2; 9 nucleotides align to TRBD1. The CDR3 has 12 residues. The ends lost 4 bases at V and 8 bases at J; junction bases unmatched: 2. Germline assignment: CDR1 MGHDK and CDR2 SYGVNS. For the CDR3, the DNA is TGTGCCAGCAGTGGACAGGGGGAAGGCTACACCTTC. This codes for CASSGQGEGYTF.